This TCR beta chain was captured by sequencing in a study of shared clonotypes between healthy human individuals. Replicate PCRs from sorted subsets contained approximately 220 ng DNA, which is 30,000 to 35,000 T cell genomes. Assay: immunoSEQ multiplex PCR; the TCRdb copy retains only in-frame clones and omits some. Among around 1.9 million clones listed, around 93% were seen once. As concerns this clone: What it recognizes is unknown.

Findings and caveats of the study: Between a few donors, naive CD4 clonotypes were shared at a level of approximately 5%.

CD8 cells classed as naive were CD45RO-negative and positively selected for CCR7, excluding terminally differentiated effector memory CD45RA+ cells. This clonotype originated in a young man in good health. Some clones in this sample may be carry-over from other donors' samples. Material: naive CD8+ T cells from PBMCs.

The CDR3 loop is CASSHYKSLYLIRTNYEQYF. The DNA for the CDR3 is TGCGCCAGCAGTCACTATAAGAGCCTTTATCTTATAAGGACCAACTACGAGCAGTACTTC. The chain uses TRBV23-1 and TRBJ2-7; D remains unclear. TRBV23-1 is labeled an ORF, and its function is uncertain. The V end lost 3 bases, the J end lost 3 bases, and 30 bases lay between the germline ends. This CDR3 is 20 amino acids long.